These 9 T cell receptor beta chains originate from one sample sequenced in a study of T cells in localized non-small cell lung cancer. This table comes from immunoSEQ multiplex PCR, and its TCRdb copy is limited to in-frame clones, with some not included. The repertoire holds approximately 21,000 clones, with over 75% as singletons. The sample in question was peripheral blood mononuclear cells, obtained before any cancer treatment. Receptor source: a male donor aged 60 or older with stage II lung adenocarcinoma.

This clone was detected only once. V gene TRBV9 combines with J gene TRBJ1-1; D gene ambiguous. The CDR3 has 13 residues. CDR1 and CDR2 from the germline V gene are SGDLS and YYNGEE. Trimming left V 4 bases short and J 4 bases short, with 11 bases between. The CDR3 region is CASSLRTGTEAFF. The CDR3 DNA reads as TGTGCCAGCAGCTTACGAACGGGCACTGAAGCTTTCTTT.

The chain combines TRBV28 with TRBJ2-7, with D unclear. V was pared by 5 bases and J by 2 bases, with 10 bases between. Germline CDR1 is MDHEN and CDR2 is SYDVKM. This CDR3 region has 13 residues. CDR3 nucleotides: TGTGCCAGCAGTCCTCTAGTTACCTACGAGCAGTACTTC. This sequence encodes CASSPLVTYEQYF.

The chain is built from TRBV29-1 and TRBJ2-6; D possibly corresponds to TRBD1 (5 bases). CDR1 and CDR2 from the germline V gene are SQVTM and ANQGSEA. The CDR3 length is 14 residues. V was shortened by 7 bases and J by 4 bases, with 14 bases between the two germline ends. DNA for the CDR3: TGCAGCGCTACCTCAGGGTCCGGGGCCAACGTCCTGACTTTC. Its translation is CSATSGSGANVLTF. The variable domain in full, completed from reference TRBV29-1 and TRBJ2-6, reads SAVISQKPSRDICQRGTSLTIQCQVDSQVTMMFWYRQQPGQSLTLIATANQGSEATYESGFVIDKFPISRPNLTFSTLTVSNMSPEDSSIYLCSATSGSGANVLTFGAGSRLTVL.

This chain joins TRBV5-5 and TRBJ2-2; 11 positions agree with TRBD2. The CDR3 contains 16 residues. The ends lost 4 bases at V and 3 bases at J; junction bases unmatched: 5. CDR1 and CDR2 (germline): SGHKS, YYEKEE (reference sequence). The CDR3 nucleotides are TGTGCCAGCAGCACCCTAGCGGGAGGTCACACCGGGGAGCTGTTTTTT. Its protein is CASSTLAGGHTGELFF.

The chain has TRBV15 and TRBJ2-1, with 12 bases lining up with TRBD2. The CDR3 covers 14 residues. J was trimmed by 14 bases and V by 1 base; bases with no gene match: 6. Germline V gene lookup returns CDR1 LNHNV and CDR2 YYDKDF (reference sequence). This chain's CDR3 is CATSRVKTSGSEFF. DNA of the CDR3: TGTGCCACCAGCAGAGTTAAGACTAGCGGGAGTGAGTTCTTC.

The chain recombines TRBV7-9 with TRBJ2-1; 10 bases match TRBD2. The germline V gene has CDR1 SEHNR and CDR2 FQNEAQ (reference sequence). CDR3 length: 15 amino acids. The V segment lost 2 bases and the J segment 7 bases; nucleotides outside the gene matches: 5. The CDR3 nucleotides are TGTGCCAGCAGCTTACTAGCGGGAGCGGCGAATGAGCAGTTCTTC. The encoded protein is CASSLLAGAANEQFF.

The chain employs TRBV28 and TRBJ1-3; no definite D call. The length of the CDR3 is 14 residues. The ends were cut back, 0 bases at V and 1 base at J, with 4 bases in the middle. CDR1 is MDHEN and CDR2 is SYDVKM in the germline V gene. CDR3 region: CASSLWESGNTIYF. The CDR3 bases are TGTGCCAGCAGTTTATGGGAGTCTGGAAACACCATATATTTT.

The chain is built from TRBV10-3 and TRBJ2-3; the D gene is possibly TRBD1 (7 bases). The CDR3 is 15 amino acids. Germline V gene data show CDR1 as ENHRY and CDR2 as SYGVKD. The V end lost 6 bases, the J end lost 1 base, and 14 bases lay between the germline ends. CDR3 amino acids: CAIRGGGGGTDTQYF. The CDR3 DNA reads TGTGCCATCAGGGGCGGAGGGGGCGGCACAGATACGCAGTATTTT.

The rearrangement joins TRBV27 to TRBJ2-7; TRBD1 matches 7 bases. With V trimmed by 2 bases and J by 5 bases, 6 bases remained unmatched. The germline gives CDR1 MNHEY, CDR2 SMNVEV (reference sequence). This CDR3 region has 14 residues. CDR3 loop: CASSLAGGIHEQYF. For the CDR3, the DNA is TGTGCCAGCAGTTTAGCAGGGGGTATCCACGAGCAGTACTTC.